This TCR beta chain was identified in a study of shared clonotypes between healthy human individuals. The study, taken as a whole, reports: Sampling covered nothing but blood. Tissue TCR repertoires likely differ from those found in blood. A handful of donors held about 5% of naive CD4 clonotypes in common. Only a few donors were included, so the genetic and exposure-history diversity represented was limited.

Cells designated naive CD8 were CD45RO-negative and were positively selected for CCR7, with terminally differentiated effector memory CD45RA+ cells excluded. Original analysis: ImmunoSEQ supplied junction-only sequences lacking quality scores, so filtering was different. Using immunoSEQ multiplex PCR, the repertoire was profiled, and TCRdb retains in-frame clones only, with some absent. V and J calls and clone size are as listed in that table; D and trimming were resolved from the DNA. The profile covers roughly 2.1 million clones, with about 93% appearing a single time and approximately 1.7% taken by the ten largest. The CDR3 totals 16 residues. Germline CDR1 ENHRY, CDR2 SYGVKD. J lost 0 bases, V lost 6 bases, and 9 bases had no gene match. Regarding this clone: Its antigen remains unidentified.

The specimen was naive CD8+ T cells from PBMCs. J is TRBJ1-1 and V is TRBV10-3; 8 bases line up with TRBD1. This clonotype originated in a man aged 18 to 35 in good health. Some clones in this sample may be carry-over from other donors' samples. CDR3 nucleotide sequence: TGTGCCATCAGCCTGGACAGGGATCGGATGAACACTGAAGCTTTCTTT. Protein sequence: CAISLDRDRMNTEAFF.